This record concerns one TCR beta chain sequence. Trimming removed 5 bases from V and 0 bases from J, with 11 bases in between. Germline V gives CDR1 SGHTA, CDR2 FQGNSA. The CDR3 is 15 amino acids. Here immunoSEQ multiplex PCR was the method, and the copy in TCRdb shows in-frame clones only, minus some. The repertoire includes around 150,000 clones, roughly nine tenths of them detected once, and around 2.9% sits in the top ten. This entry comes from a study of blood T cell repertoires in COVID-19. Study summary: The United States, Italy and Spain provided the acute and convalescent COVID-19 samples. PBMCs, B-cell-depleted T cells, or T cells were the source of the cDNA or gDNA that made up the material.

The specimen was peripheral blood. This chain uses TRBV7-2 with TRBJ2-4; tentative D call: TRBD1 (5 bases). This clonotype originated in a woman in her sixties with active COVID-19. The CDR3 region has the DNA TGTGCCAGCAGCACCGGACAAGTAGCCAAAAACATTCAGTACTTC. Its translation is CASSTGQVAKNIQYF.